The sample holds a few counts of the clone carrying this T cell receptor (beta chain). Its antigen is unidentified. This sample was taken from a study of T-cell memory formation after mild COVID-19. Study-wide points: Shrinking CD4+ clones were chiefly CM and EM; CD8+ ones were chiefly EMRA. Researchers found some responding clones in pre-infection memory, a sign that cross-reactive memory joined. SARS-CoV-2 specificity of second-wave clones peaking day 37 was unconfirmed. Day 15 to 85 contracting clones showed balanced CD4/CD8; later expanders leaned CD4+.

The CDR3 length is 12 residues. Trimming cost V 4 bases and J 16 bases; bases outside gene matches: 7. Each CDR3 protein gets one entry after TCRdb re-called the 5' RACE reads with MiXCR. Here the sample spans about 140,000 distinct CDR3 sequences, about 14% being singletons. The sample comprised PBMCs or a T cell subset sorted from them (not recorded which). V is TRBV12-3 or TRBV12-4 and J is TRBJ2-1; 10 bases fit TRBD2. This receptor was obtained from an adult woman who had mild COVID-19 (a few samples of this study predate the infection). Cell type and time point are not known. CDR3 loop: CASSSTSGNHFF. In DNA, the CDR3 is TGTGCCAGCAGTTCAACTAGCGGGAATCACTTCTTC.